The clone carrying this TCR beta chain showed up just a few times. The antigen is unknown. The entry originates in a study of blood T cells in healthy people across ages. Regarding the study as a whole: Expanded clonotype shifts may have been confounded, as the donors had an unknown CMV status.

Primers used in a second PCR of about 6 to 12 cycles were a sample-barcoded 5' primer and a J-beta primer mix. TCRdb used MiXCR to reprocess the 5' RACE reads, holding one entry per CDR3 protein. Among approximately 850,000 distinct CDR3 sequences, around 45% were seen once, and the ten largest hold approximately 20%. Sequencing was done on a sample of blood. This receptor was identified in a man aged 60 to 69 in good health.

CDR3 coding DNA: TGTGCCAGCACCCGGGCTGCAGATACGCAGTATTTT. Encoded protein: CASTRAADTQYF. The rearrangement joins TRBV12-3 or TRBV12-4 to TRBJ2-3; D remains ambiguous. CDR3 length: 12 amino acids. Trimming took off 7 bases at V and 4 bases at J, with 9 bases between the two ends.